The source of this TCR beta chain is a study of blood T cells in healthy people across ages. In the study overall: The capture of about one barcoded beta molecule per two T cells was achieved by template switching.

The sample holds one count of this clonotype. A second PCR, run for about 7 to 11 cycles, used a sample-barcoded 5' primer plus a J-beta primer mix. TCRdb processed the 5' RACE reads anew with MiXCR; each CDR3 protein has one entry. The table shows about 760,000 distinct CDR3 sequences, with approximately 60% occurring only once. The V gene lost 4 bases and the J gene lost 0 bases, with 10 bases spanning the gap. The germline V gene encodes CDR1 SNHLY and CDR2 FYNNEI. The CDR3 covers 15 residues. The sequencing input was blood. The chain recombines TRBV2 with TRBJ2-1; D call uncertain. The source of this sequence is a middle-aged man in good health. CDR3 region: CASSGRESSYNEQFF. CDR3 in DNA: TGTGCCAGCAGTGGTCGAGAGAGCTCCTACAATGAGCAGTTCTTC.